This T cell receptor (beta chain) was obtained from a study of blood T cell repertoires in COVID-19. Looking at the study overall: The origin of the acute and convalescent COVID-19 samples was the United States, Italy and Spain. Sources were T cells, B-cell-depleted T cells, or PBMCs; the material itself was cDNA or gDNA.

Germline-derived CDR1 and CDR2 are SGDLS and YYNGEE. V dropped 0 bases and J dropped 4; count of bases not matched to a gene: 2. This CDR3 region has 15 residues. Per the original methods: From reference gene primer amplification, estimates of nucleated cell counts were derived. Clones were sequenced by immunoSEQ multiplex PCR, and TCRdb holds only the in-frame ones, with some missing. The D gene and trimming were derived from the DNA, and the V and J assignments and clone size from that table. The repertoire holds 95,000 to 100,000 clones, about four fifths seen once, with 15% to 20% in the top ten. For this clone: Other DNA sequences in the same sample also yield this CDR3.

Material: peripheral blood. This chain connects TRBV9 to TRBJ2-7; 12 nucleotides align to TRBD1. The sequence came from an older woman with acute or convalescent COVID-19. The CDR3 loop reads CASSVGGQGAYEQYF. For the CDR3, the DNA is TGTGCCAGCAGCGTAGGGGGACAGGGGGCATACGAGCAGTACTTC.